This TCR beta chain was retrieved from a study of response to subunit inactivated influenza vaccine. Notes on the study in general: Few additional T cells are recruited per seasonal influenza vaccination, authors suggested.

TCRdb re-called the RT-PCR reads through MiXCR, storing one row per CDR3 protein. The sample shows 750,000 to 850,000 distinct CDR3 sequences, about 18% of them seen only once. Germline CDR1 and CDR2: SGHRS and YFSETQ. J lost 9 bases, V lost 0 bases, and 8 bases had no gene match. The CDR3 totals 15 residues. Turning to this clonotype: Antigen: not known.

V is TRBV5-1 and J is TRBJ2-1, with 8 bases lining up with TRBD2. This sample comprised PBMCs from blood, obtained 4 to 6 days after vaccination. The source is a man aged 50-59 years who received an inactivated influenza vaccine. The CDR3 sequence is CASSLGASGYSEQFF. CDR3 bases: TGCGCCAGCAGCTTGGGGGCTAGCGGGTATAGTGAGCAGTTCTTC.